This T cell receptor (beta chain) was recovered during a study of T-cell reconstitution after alpha-beta-depleted transplantation in children. This clonotype was counted many times. The authors prepared the TCRbeta library with unique molecular identifiers. A single record per CDR3 protein comes from TCRdb applying MiXCR to the PCR reads. The table records 250,000 to 350,000 distinct CDR3 sequences, about 10% of them present only once. The V gene lost 5 bases and the J gene lost 4 bases, with 12 bases spanning the gap. This CDR3 is built from 13 residues. The source material was PBMCs from the stem cell graft donor, sampled from the stem cell graft. The TCR was taken from a human donor who donated a stem cell graft to a child with SCID. This rearrangement joins TRBV12-3 or TRBV12-4 to TRBJ2-7; no reliable D call. The CDR3 region has the DNA TGTGCCAGCAGTCTAACCCCCCCATACGAGCAGTACTTC. Translation: CASSLTPPYEQYF.